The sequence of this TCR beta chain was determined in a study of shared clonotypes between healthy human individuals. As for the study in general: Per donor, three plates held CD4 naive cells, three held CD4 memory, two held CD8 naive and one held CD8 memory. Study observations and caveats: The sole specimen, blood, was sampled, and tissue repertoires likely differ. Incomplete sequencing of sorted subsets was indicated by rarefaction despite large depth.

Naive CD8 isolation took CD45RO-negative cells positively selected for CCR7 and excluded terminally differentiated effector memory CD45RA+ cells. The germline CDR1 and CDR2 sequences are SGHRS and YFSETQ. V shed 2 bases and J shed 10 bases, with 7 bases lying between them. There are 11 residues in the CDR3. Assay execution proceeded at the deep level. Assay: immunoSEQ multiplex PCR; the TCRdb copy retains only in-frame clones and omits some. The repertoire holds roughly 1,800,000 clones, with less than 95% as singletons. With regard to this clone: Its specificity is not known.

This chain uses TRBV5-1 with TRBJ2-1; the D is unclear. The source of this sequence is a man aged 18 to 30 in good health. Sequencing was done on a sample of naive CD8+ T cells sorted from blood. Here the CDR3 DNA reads TGCGCCAGCAGCTTCGGGCCAGAGCAGTTCTTC. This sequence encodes CASSFGPEQFF. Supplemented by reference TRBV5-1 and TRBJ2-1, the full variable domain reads KAGVTQTPRYLIKTRGQQVTLSCSPISGHRSVSWYQQTPGQGLQFLFEYFSETQRNKGNFPGRFSGRQFSNSRSEMNVSTLELGDSALYLCASSFGPEQFFGPGTRLTVL.